This T cell receptor beta chain was sequenced in a study of cytomegalovirus exposure and HLA in healthy donors. As for the study in general: Around 85 million unique TCRs from HLA-typed donors were held in an early data release. Overall study results and limits: Among TCR beta chains, those listed as cytomegalovirus-associated numbered around 160. A likely sequencing artifact accounted for one observed cluster of highly shared sequence variants.

These donors counted as nominally healthy when sampled, but unrecorded immune exposures were likely. The PCR contained 60 Vbeta and 13 Jbeta primers. The assay was immunoSEQ multiplex PCR, and TCRdb's table has in-frame clones only and misses some. Of 70,000 to 95,000 clones listed, more than 60% are singletons. On this clone: Antigen specificity is unknown.

The CDR3 covers 16 residues. The germline V gene has CDR1 SQVTM and CDR2 ANQGSEA. The junction had 7 bases not matched to a gene; V was cut back by 4 bases and J by 4 bases. This receptor was obtained from a middle-aged man in good health and CMV-seronegative. The V gene is TRBV29-1, the J gene TRBJ2-3; 14 positions agree with TRBD2. Sample: PBMCs. The CDR3 region is CSVAGLAGGRADTQYF. The CDR3 region has the DNA TGCAGCGTTGCTGGACTAGCGGGGGGTCGGGCAGATACGCAGTATTTT.